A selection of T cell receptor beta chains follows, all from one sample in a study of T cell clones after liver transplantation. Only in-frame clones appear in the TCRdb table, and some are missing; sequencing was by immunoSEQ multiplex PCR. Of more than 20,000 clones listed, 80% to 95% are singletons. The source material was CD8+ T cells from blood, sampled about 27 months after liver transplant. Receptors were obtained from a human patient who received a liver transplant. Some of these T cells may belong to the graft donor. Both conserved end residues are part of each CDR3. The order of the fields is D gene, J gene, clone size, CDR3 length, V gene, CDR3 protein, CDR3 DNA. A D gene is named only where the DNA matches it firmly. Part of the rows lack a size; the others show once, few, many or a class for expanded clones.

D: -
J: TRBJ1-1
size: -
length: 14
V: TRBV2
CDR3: CASPGRRGNTEAFF
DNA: TGTGCCAGCCCGGGACGCCGAGGGAACACTGAAGCTTTCTTT

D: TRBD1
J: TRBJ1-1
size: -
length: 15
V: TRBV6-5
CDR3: CASRPGTGSDTEAFF
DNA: TGTGCCAGCAGACCCGGGACAGGGTCTGACACTGAAGCTTTCTTT

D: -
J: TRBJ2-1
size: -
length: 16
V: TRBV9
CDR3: CASSPSAGLTYNEQFF
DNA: TGTGCCAGCAGCCCATCAGCGGGTTTAACCTACAATGAGCAGTTCTTC

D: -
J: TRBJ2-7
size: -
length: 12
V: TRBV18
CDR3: CASSRGGYEQYF
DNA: TGTGCCAGCTCACGAGGGGGCTACGAGCAGTACTTC

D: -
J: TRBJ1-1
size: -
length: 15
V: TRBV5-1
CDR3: CASSWTGRQNTEAFF
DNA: TGCGCCAGCAGCTGGACGGGACGGCAGAACACTGAAGCTTTCTTT

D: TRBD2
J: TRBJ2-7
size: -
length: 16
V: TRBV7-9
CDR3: CASSLPRLAGGYEQYF
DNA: TGTGCCAGCAGCCTTCCCCGACTAGCGGGAGGGTACGAGCAGTACTTC

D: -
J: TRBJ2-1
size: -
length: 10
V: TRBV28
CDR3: CASSDNEQFF
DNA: TGTGCCAGCAGTGACAATGAGCAGTTCTTC

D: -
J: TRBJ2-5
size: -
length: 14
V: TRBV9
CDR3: CASSTAPREETQYF
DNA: TGTGCCAGCAGCACCGCCCCCAGAGAAGAGACCCAGTACTTC

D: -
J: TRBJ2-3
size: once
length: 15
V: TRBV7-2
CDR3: CASSLGLAWTDTQYF
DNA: TGTGCCAGCAGCTTAGGGCTAGCGTGGACAGATACGCAGTATTTT

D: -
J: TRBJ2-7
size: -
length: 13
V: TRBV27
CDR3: CASSFKGSYEQYF
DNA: TGTGCCAGCAGTTTTAAAGGTTCCTACGAGCAGTACTTC

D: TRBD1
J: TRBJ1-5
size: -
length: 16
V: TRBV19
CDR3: CASTTGTGVLNQPQHF
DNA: TGTGCCAGTACCACCGGGACAGGGGTATTAAATCAGCCCCAGCATTTT

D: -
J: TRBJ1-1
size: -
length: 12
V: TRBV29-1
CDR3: CSVDMGGTEAFF
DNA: TGCAGCGTTGACATGGGAGGAACTGAAGCTTTCTTT

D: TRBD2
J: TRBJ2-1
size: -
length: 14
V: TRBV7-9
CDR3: CASSLYSGRNEQFF
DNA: TGTGCCAGCAGCTTATATAGCGGGAGGAATGAGCAGTTCTTC

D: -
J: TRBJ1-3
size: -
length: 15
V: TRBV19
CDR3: CASSIALRSGNTIYF
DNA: TGTGCCAGTAGTATAGCCCTCCGGTCTGGAAACACCATATATTTT

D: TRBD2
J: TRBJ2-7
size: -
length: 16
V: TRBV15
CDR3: CATTLGSLAGAYEQYF
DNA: TGTGCCACCACCTTAGGGTCGCTAGCGGGGGCCTACGAGCAGTACTTC

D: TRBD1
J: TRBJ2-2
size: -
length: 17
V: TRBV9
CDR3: CASSVPRTGLNTGELFF
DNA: TGTGCCAGCAGCGTACCCCGGACAGGGTTAAACACCGGGGAGCTGTTTTTT